This T cell receptor beta chain was identified during a study of blood T cell repertoires in COVID-19. Study overall: Samples of COVID-19 (acute and convalescent) were obtained from the United States, Italy and Spain. The analysed material was cDNA or gDNA that came from T cells, B-cell-depleted T cells, or PBMCs.

The table came from immunoSEQ multiplex PCR; TCRdb's copy has only in-frame clones and leaves some out. The table has around 400,000 clones, about 90% seen once; the top ten hold under 3%. Germline CDR1 SGHNT, CDR2 YYREEE (reference sequence). The CDR3 runs 13 residues. The germline V and J ends were trimmed by 0 bases and 8 bases, with 6 bases remaining between them. Patients of the Seattle cohort, enrolled during active infection, were followed longitudinally. Sequencing was carried out using peripheral blood. V gene TRBV5-4 combines with J gene TRBJ1-6, with unresolved D. The TCR was taken from an older woman with COVID-19, enrolled during active disease. The CDR3 region is CASSLALDSPLHF. CDR3 nucleotide sequence: TGTGCCAGCAGCTTGGCGTTAGATTCACCCCTCCACTTT. The complete variable domain, with remaining parts taken from reference TRBV5-4 and TRBJ1-6, reads ETGVTQSPTHLIKTRGQQVTLRCSSQSGHNTVSWYQQALGQGPQFIFQYYREEENGRGNFPPRFSGLQFPNYSSELNVNALELDDSALYLCASSLALDSPLHFGNGTRLTVT.